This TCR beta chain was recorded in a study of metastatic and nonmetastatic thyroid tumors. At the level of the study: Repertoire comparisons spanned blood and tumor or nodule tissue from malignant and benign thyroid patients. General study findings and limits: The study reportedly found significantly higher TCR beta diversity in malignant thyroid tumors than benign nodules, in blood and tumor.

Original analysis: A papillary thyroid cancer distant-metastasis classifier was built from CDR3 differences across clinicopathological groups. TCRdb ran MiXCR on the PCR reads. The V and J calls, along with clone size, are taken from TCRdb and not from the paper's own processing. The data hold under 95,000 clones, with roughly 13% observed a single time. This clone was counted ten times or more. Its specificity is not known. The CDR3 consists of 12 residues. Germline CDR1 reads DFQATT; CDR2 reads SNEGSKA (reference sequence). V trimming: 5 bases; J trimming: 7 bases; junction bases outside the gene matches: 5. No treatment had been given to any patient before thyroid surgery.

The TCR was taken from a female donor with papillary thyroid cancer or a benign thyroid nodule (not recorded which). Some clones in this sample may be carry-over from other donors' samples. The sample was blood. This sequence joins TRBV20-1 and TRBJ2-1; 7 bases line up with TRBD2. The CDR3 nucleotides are TGCAGTGCTTTGTTGGGGGGGAATGAGCAGTTCTTC. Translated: CSALLGGNEQFF.